This T cell receptor beta chain was retrieved from a study of identical twins (dated by TCRdb to the mid-2010s). For the study in its entirety: To test whether fetal clonotypes persist, the study used deep sequencing on TCR alpha and beta repertoires from monozygotic twins, unrelated adults of various ages, and cord blood. To rule out contamination, the twin experiments were replicated at different times with different library preparation protocols. What the authors observed across the whole study: Invariant T cells such as MAIT and iNKT could partly confound zero-insertion analyses, though diverse VJ usage argued against this for most clonotypes. Recombination models systematically underestimated out-of-frame TCR alpha sharing in monozygotic twins but agreed with sharing between unrelated individuals. Because the same donors could not be followed over many years, the conclusions relied on cross-sectional statistical analysis. Fewer insertions were carried by abundant cord blood beta clonotypes, a similar but weaker trend appeared in young adult naive repertoires, and no such trend appeared in memory repertoires. Out-of-frame TCR alpha sequences shared between twins showed an excess of low generation-probability sequences compared with coincidental sharing between unrelated individuals. A weaker excess of twin sharing was found in beta out-of-frame sequences because the signal-to-noise ratio was lowered by fewer shared sequences.

The CDR3, cysteine through phenylalanine, is 11 amino acids long. Only the CDR3 DNA stays, 33 bases, in frame from base 1. The germline V gene sets CDR1 to ENHRY and CDR2 to SYGVKD. V loses 10 bases, J loses 3 bases, and the germline ends lie 9 bases apart. The method was 5' RACE. Sequencing took place on an Illumina HiSeq 2000. A universal primer binding site was added through template switching, and the final cDNA carried a unique molecular identifier so that TCR cDNA molecules could be counted accurately. Specific primers in the conserved constant-segment region were used to synthesize first-strand cDNA for the TCR alpha and beta chains. Each cDNA library was double barcoded, with a SMART-Mk sample barcode plus Illumina barcodes, to control for contamination. TruSeq adapter sequences along with Illumina sample barcodes were introduced in two successive PCR steps. The Illumina HiSeq platform was used with custom primers to sequence TCR alpha and beta cDNA libraries. The study's processing was this. MiGEC processed the raw reads to extract unique molecular identifiers, while MiXCR was used to determine the CDR3 positions. Recombination models were inferred per individual with the repgenHMM and IGoR tools using an EM algorithm. Shared clonotypes were analyzed with the tcR package in R, and sharing was normalized by the product of cloneset sizes. Out-of-frame nonproductive sequences were analyzed to study raw recombination free of thymic and clonal selection effects. Starting from the raw public reads, TCRdb applied fastp trimming at Q25, assembled clones with MiXCR and retained in-frame beta chains. Each entry is one CDR3 protein sequence, shown with its most common DNA and genes. The V and J calls reflect TCRdb's pipeline rather than the authors' work. Within this sample are around 370,000 distinct CDR3 sequences, with roughly 10% of them counted one time only. Together, the top ten hold approximately 9.3% of the sample.

Comment on this clonotype: The antigen it binds to is not known. No much larger clone exists at a distance of one base, and base qualities are not known.

Every donor was a healthy Caucasian. Three unrelated non-twin adults were also sequenced: a male aged 18 to 30, a male aged 50 to 59 and a female aged 50 to 59. Using Miltenyi CD45RO+ enrichment and human naive T-cell isolation kits, memory (CD45RO+) and naive T cells were isolated from PBMC. The V and J segments used are TRBV10-3 and TRBJ1-1, with no confident D gene call. Sequencing was performed on naive T cells sorted from blood. Explained via the paper, the cell subset or site label denotes: cells isolated with a human naive T-cell isolation kit. This receptor was identified in a woman aged 45 to 65 in good health. The CDR3 protein is CATAKDTEAFF. The nucleotides read TGTGCCACCGCGAAGGACACTGAAGCTTTCTTT.